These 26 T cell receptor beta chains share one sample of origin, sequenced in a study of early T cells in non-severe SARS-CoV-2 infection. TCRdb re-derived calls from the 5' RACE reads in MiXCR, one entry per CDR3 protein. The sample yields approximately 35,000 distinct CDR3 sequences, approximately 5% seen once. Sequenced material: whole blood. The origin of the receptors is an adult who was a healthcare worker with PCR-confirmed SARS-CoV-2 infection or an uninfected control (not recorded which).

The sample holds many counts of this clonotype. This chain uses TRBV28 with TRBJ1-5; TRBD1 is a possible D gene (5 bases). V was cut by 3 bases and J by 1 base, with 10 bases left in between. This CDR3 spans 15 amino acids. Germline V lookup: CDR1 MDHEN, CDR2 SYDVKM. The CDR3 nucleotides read TGTGCCAGCAGTTTGCCAGGGTTGAGCAATCAGCCCCAGCATTTT. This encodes CASSLPGLSNQPQHF.

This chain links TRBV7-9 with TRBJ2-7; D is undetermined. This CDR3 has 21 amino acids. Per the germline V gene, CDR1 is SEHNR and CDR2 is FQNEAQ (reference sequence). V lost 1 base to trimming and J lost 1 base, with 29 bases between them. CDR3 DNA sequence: TGTGCCAGCAGCTTAGGTGTTAATGCGAGAGGCAGAAGCAGAGCATCCTACGAGCAGTACTTC. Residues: CASSLGVNARGRSRASYEQYF.

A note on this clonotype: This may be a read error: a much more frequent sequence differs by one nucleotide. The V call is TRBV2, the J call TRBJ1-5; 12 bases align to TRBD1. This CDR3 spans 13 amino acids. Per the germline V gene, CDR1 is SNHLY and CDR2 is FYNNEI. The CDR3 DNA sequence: TGTGCCGGCAGGGACAGGGGGCAACAGCCCCAGCATTTT. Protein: CAGRDRGQQPQHF.

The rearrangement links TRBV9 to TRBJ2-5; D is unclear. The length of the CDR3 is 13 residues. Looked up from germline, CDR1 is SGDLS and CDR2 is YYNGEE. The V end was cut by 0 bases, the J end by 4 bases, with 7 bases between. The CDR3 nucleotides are TGTGCCAGCAGCGTAGGCCGTGTAGAGACCCAGTACTTC. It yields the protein CASSVGRVETQYF.

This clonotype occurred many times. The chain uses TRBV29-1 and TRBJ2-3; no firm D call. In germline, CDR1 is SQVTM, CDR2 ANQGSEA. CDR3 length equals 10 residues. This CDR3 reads CITDTDTQYF. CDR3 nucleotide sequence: TGCATAACCGACACAGATACGCAGTATTTT.

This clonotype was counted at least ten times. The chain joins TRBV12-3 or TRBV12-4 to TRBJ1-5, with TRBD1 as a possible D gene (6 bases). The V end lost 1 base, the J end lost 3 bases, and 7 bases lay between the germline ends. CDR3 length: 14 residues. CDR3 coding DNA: TGTGCCAGCAGTTTAGACAGGGTCAATCAGCCCCAGCATTTT. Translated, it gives CASSLDRVNQPQHF.

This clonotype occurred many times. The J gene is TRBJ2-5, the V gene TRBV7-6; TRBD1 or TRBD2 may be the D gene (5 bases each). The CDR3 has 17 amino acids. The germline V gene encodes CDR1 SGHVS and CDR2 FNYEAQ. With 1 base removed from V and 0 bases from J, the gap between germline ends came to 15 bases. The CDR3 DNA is TGTGCCAGCAGCTTAGGAACTTGGGACCCTTACCAAGAGACCCAGTACTTC. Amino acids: CASSLGTWDPYQETQYF. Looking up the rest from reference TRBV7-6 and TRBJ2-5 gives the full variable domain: GAGVSQSPRYKVTKRGQDVALRCDPISGHVSLYWYRQALGQGPEFLTYFNYEAQQDKSGLPNDRFSAERPEGSISTLTIQRTEQRDSAMYRCASSLGTWDPYQETQYFGPGTRLLVL.

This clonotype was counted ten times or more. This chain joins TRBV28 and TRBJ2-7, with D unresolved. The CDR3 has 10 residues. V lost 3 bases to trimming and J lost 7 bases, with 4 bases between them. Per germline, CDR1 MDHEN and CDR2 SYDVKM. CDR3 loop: CASSFNEQYF. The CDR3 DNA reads TGTGCCAGCAGTTTTAATGAGCAGTACTTC.

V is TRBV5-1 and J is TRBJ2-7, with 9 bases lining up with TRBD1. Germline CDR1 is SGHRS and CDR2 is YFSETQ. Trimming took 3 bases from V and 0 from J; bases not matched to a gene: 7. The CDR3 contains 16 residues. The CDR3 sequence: CASSSGQGSSSYEQYF. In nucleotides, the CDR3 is TGCGCCAGCAGCTCAGGACAGGGGTCCAGCTCCTACGAGCAGTACTTC.

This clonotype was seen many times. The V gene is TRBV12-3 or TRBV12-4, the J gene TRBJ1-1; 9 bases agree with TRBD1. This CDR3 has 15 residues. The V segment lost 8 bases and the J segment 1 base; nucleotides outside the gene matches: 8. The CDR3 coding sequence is TGTGCCAGCTTTCGACAGGGGGACCCGAACACTGAAGCTTTCTTT. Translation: CASFRQGDPNTEAFF.

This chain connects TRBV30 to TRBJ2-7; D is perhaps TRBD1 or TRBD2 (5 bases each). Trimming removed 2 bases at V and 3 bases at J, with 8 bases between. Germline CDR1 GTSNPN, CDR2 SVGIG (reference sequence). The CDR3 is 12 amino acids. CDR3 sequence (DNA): TGTGCCTGGAGTCTGGGGGTCTACGAGCAGTACTTC. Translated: CAWSLGVYEQYF. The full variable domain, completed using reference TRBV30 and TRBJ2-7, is SQTIHQWPATLVQPVGSPLSLECTVEGTSNPNLYWYRQAAGRGLQLLFYSVGIGQISSEVPQNLSASRPQDRQFILSSKKLLLSDSGFYLCAWSLGVYEQYFGPGTRLTVT.

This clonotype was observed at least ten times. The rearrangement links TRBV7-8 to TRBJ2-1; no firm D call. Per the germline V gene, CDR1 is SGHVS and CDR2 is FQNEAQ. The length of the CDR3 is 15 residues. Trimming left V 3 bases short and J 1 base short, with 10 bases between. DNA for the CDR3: TGTGCCAGCAGCTTGGAACTGGGTTCCTACAATGAGCAGTTCTTC. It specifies CASSLELGSYNEQFF.

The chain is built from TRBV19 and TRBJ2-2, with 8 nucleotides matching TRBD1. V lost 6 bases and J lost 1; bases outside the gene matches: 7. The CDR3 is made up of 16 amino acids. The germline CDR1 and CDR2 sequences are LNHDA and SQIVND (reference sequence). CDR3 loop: CASRYRTGMNTGELFF. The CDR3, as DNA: TGTGCCAGTAGGTATCGGACAGGGATGAACACCGGGGAGCTGTTTTTT. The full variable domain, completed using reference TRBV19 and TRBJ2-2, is DGGITQSPKYLFRKEGQNVTLSCEQNLNHDAMYWYRQDPGQGLRLIYYSQIVNDFQKGDIAEGYSVSREKKESFPLTVTSAQKNPTAFYLCASRYRTGMNTGELFFGEGSRLTVL.

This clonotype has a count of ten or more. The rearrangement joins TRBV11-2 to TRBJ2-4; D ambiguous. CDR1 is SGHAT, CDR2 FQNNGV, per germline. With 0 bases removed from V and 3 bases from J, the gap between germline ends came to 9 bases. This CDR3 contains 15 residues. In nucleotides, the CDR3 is TGTGCCAGCAGCTTAGAAGCAGGTTACAAAAACATTCAGTACTTC. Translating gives CASSLEAGYKNIQYF.

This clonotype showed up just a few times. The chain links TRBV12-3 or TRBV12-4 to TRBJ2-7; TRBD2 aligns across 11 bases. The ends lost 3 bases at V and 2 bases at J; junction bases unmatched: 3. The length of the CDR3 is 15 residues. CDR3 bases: TGTGCCAGCAGTTTCCCTAGCGGGGGGACCTACGAGCAGTACTTC. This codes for CASSFPSGGTYEQYF.

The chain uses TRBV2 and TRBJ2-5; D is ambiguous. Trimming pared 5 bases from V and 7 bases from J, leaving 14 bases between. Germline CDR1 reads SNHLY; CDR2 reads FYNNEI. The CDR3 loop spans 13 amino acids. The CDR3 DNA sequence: TGTGCCAGCAGTAACAGTCCGAGTGCGACCCAGTACTTC. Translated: CASSNSPSATQYF.

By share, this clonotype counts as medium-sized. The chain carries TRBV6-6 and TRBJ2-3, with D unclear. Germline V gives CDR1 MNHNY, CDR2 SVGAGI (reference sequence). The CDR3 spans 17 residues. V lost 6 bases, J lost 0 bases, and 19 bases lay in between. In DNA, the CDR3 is TGTGCCAGCAGCCCCGATCCTCCGCTATACAGCACAGATACGCAGTATTTT. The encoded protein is CASSPDPPLYSTDTQYF.

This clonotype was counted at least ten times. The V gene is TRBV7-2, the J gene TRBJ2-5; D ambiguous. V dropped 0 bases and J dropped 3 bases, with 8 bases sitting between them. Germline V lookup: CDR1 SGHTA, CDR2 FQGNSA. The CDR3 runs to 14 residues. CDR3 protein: CASSLAGDKETQYF. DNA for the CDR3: TGTGCCAGCAGCTTAGCCGGAGATAAAGAGACCCAGTACTTC.

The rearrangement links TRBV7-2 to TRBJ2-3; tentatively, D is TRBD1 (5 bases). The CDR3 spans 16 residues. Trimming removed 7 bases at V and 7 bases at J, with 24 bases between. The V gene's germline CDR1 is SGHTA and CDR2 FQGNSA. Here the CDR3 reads CASTSETGSRGNTQYF. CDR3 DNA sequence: TGTGCCAGCACCTCCGAAACAGGATCCCGCGGAAATACGCAGTATTTT.

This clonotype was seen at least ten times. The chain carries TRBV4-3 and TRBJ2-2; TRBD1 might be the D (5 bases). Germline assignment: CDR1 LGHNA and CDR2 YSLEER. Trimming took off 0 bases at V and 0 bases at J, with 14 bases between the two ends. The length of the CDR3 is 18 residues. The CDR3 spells CASSQDRVGSANTGELFF. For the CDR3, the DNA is TGCGCCAGCAGCCAAGACAGGGTAGGGTCGGCGAACACCGGGGAGCTGTTTTTT.

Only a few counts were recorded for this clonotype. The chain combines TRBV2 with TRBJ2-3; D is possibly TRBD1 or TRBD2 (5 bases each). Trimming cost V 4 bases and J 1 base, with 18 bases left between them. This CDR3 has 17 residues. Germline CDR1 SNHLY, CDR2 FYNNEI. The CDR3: CASSGQTKLQGTDTQYF. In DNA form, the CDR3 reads TGTGCCAGCAGTGGCCAGACTAAGTTACAGGGCACAGATACGCAGTATTTT.

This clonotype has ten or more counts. The CDR3 sequence: CASSERGVLTYNEQFF. For the CDR3, the DNA is TGTGCCAGCAGTGAACGTGGGGTCTTAACCTACAATGAGCAGTTCTTC. The chain carries TRBV2 and TRBJ2-1; no clear D gene. V was trimmed by 2 bases and J by 2 bases, leaving 13 bases between them. This CDR3 has 16 residues. Germline assignment: CDR1 SNHLY and CDR2 FYNNEI.

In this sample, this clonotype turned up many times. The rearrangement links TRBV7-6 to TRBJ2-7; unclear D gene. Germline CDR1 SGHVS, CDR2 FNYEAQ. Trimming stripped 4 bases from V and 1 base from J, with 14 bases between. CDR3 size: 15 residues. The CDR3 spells CASSSSWQPSYEQYF. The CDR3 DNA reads TGTGCCAGCAGCTCCTCGTGGCAACCATCCTACGAGCAGTACTTC.

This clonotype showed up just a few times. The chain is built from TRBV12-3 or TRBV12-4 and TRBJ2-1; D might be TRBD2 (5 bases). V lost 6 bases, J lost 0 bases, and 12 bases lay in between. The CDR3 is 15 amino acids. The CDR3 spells CASRFGLNSYNEQFF. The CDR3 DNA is TGTGCCAGCAGATTCGGACTGAACTCCTACAATGAGCAGTTCTTC.

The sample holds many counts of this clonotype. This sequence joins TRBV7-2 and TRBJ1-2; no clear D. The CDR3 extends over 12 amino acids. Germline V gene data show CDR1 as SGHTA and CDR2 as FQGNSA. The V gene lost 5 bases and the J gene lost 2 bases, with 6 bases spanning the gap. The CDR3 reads CASSPRNYGYTF. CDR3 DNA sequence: TGTGCCAGCAGCCCCCGCAACTATGGCTACACCTTC. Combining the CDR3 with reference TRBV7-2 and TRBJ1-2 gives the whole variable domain GAGVSQSPSNKVTEKGKDVELRCDPISGHTALYWYRQSLGQGLEFLIYFQGNSAPDKSGLPSDRFSAERTGGSVSTLTIQRTQQEDSAVYLCASSPRNYGYTFGSGTRLTVV.

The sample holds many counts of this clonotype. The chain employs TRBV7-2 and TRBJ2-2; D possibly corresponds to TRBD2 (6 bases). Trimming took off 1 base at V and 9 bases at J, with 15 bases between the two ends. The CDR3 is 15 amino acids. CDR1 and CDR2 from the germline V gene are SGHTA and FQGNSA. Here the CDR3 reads CASSLDGSRTWELFF. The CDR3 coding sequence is TGTGCCAGCAGCTTAGACGGGAGCAGGACCTGGGAGCTGTTTTTT.